This T cell receptor beta chain was identified in a study of spatial heterogeneity in lung cancer. Study-wide context: Detection consistently yielded more beta chains than alpha chains.

Study-wide points: Blood carried ubiquitous expanded tumor TCRs more at resection than follow-up.

Per the germline V gene, CDR1 is MDHEN and CDR2 is SYDVKM. The CDR3 length is 13 residues. Germline trimming cut 7 bases from V and 8 bases from J; bases unmatched to any gene: 7. This clonotype came up many times. The antigen is not known. Time point reported: sample taken at primary tumor resection. The cohort: approximately 66 early-stage, untreated non-small cell lung cancer patients. One entry per CDR3 protein, called by TCRdb with MiXCR from the 5' RACE reads. The sample consists of about 92,000 distinct CDR3 sequences, less than 15% of them appearing once. The receptor was isolated from a male donor with early-stage non-small cell lung cancer. The V gene is TRBV28, the J gene TRBJ2-1; 8 bases align to TRBD2. Sequencing was performed on PBMCs, taken at surgery. CDR3 in amino acids: CASISSGSYEQFF. For the CDR3, the DNA is TGTGCCAGCATATCCAGCGGGAGCTATGAGCAGTTCTTC.